These T cell receptor beta chains were read from a single sample in a study of CD8 T cells in ankylosing spondylitis. TCRdb independently ran MiXCR on the 5' RACE reads; one entry per CDR3 protein. The repertoire holds fewer than 250,000 distinct CDR3 sequences, with 25% to 30% as singletons. Sequenced sample: blood, either unsorted or a sorted T cell fraction (not recorded which). The receptors were gathered from a male donor with ankylosing spondylitis or in good health (not recorded which). Both conserved end residues are part of each CDR3. The D gene is left open where the match is weak. Expanded clones get a size class; other rows say once, few or many, or leave the size out.

CDR3aa: CASSFAGPSNQPQHF
CDR3nt: TGTGCCAGCAGTTTTGCAGGGCCTAGCAATCAGCCCCAGCATTTT
len: 15
abundance: many
j_gene: TRBJ1-5
d_gene: .
v_gene: TRBV28

CDR3aa: CASSTQGDTQYF
CDR3nt: TGTGCCAGCAGTACACAGGGGGATACGCAGTATTTT
len: 12
abundance: many
j_gene: TRBJ2-3
d_gene: TRBD1
v_gene: TRBV12-3/TRBV12-4

CDR3aa: CASSLIGKDAKNIQYF
CDR3nt: TGTGCCAGCAGCTTAATTGGTAAAGACGCCAAAAACATTCAGTACTTC
len: 16
abundance: once
j_gene: TRBJ2-4
d_gene: .
v_gene: TRBV7-2

CDR3aa: CASSYSGGTFYEQYF
CDR3nt: TGTGCCAGCAGTTACTCTGGGGGGACCTTCTACGAGCAGTACTTC
len: 15
abundance: .
j_gene: TRBJ2-7
d_gene: .
v_gene: TRBV6-5

CDR3aa: CSADEISDRGGEKLFF
CDR3nt: TGCAGTGCTGACGAGATCTCGGACAGGGGCGGGGAAAAACTGTTTTTT
len: 16
abundance: few
j_gene: TRBJ1-4
d_gene: TRBD1
v_gene: TRBV20-1

CDR3aa: CSARDPRTSSNTGELFF
CDR3nt: TGCAGTGCTAGAGATCCGCGGACTAGCTCGAACACCGGGGAGCTGTTTTTT
len: 17
abundance: .
j_gene: TRBJ2-2
d_gene: TRBD2
v_gene: TRBV20-1

CDR3aa: CSVEGRTSDSGDTQYF
CDR3nt: TGCAGCGTTGAAGGTCGGACTAGCGATTCTGGGGATACGCAGTATTTT
len: 16
abundance: many
j_gene: TRBJ2-3
d_gene: TRBD2
v_gene: TRBV29-1

CDR3aa: CASRNGDTQYF
CDR3nt: TGTGCCAGCAGGAACGGGGATACGCAGTATTTT
len: 11
abundance: once
j_gene: TRBJ2-3
d_gene: .
v_gene: TRBV25-1

CDR3aa: CSARDSRTGTDTQYF
CDR3nt: TGCAGTGCTAGAGATTCCCGGACTGGCACAGATACGCAGTATTTT
len: 15
abundance: few
j_gene: TRBJ2-3
d_gene: .
v_gene: TRBV20-1

CDR3aa: CSVEVRGGVINEQFF
CDR3nt: TGCAGCGTTGAAGTCCGGGGGGGAGTGATTAATGAGCAGTTCTTC
len: 15
abundance: many
j_gene: TRBJ2-1
d_gene: TRBD2
v_gene: TRBV29-1

CDR3aa: CSAREMGLAFGDTQYF
CDR3nt: TGCAGTGCTAGAGAGATGGGACTAGCGTTCGGGGATACGCAGTATTTT
len: 16
abundance: many
j_gene: TRBJ2-3
d_gene: TRBD2
v_gene: TRBV20-1

CDR3aa: CASSGSGKKSDTQYF
CDR3nt: TGTGCCAGCAGTGGTAGCGGGAAAAAGTCAGATACGCAGTATTTT
len: 15
abundance: .
j_gene: TRBJ2-3
d_gene: TRBD2
v_gene: TRBV27

CDR3aa: CASSIWIAGTYEQYF
CDR3nt: TGTGCCAGCAGTATTTGGATAGCGGGAACCTACGAGCAGTACTTC
len: 15
abundance: once
j_gene: TRBJ2-7
d_gene: TRBD2
v_gene: TRBV12-3/TRBV12-4

CDR3aa: CSARALAGALETQYF
CDR3nt: TGCAGTGCTAGGGCGCTAGCGGGAGCTTTGGAGACCCAGTACTTC
len: 15
abundance: many
j_gene: TRBJ2-5
d_gene: TRBD2
v_gene: TRBV20-1

CDR3aa: CASSSGQGLLHEQYF
CDR3nt: TGTGCCAGCAGTTCAGGACAGGGTTTGTTACACGAGCAGTACTTC
len: 15
abundance: .
j_gene: TRBJ2-7
d_gene: TRBD1
v_gene: TRBV6-5

CDR3aa: CASSPQGGETQYF
CDR3nt: TGTGCCAGCAGCCCACAGGGGGGGGAGACCCAGTACTTC
len: 13
abundance: .
j_gene: TRBJ2-5
d_gene: .
v_gene: TRBV7-2

CDR3aa: CASSHPGPGEDEQFF
CDR3nt: TGTGCCAGCAGCCATCCGGGCCCGGGGGAGGATGAGCAGTTCTTC
len: 15
abundance: once
j_gene: TRBJ2-1
d_gene: .
v_gene: TRBV4-2

CDR3aa: CASSWDLYAPYEQYF
CDR3nt: TGTGCCAGCAGTTGGGACTTATATGCCCCCTACGAGCAGTACTTC
len: 15
abundance: .
j_gene: TRBJ2-7
d_gene: .
v_gene: TRBV6-2/TRBV6-3

CDR3aa: CASSTGTGGYSPLHF
CDR3nt: TGTGCCAGCTCAACCGGGACAGGGGGTTATTCACCCCTCCACTTT
len: 15
abundance: many
j_gene: TRBJ1-6
d_gene: TRBD1
v_gene: TRBV18

CDR3aa: CASSQGGQHGELFF
CDR3nt: TGTGCCAGCAGCCAAGGGGGACAACACGGGGAGCTGTTTTTT
len: 14
abundance: many
j_gene: TRBJ2-2
d_gene: .
v_gene: TRBV3-1

CDR3aa: CSAEQGEYEQYF
CDR3nt: TGCAGTGCAGAACAGGGGGAATACGAGCAGTACTTC
len: 12
abundance: .
j_gene: TRBJ2-7
d_gene: TRBD1
v_gene: TRBV20-1

CDR3aa: CASSLAGGQKTQYF
CDR3nt: TGTGCCAGCAGTTTAGCGGGAGGCCAAAAGACCCAGTACTTC
len: 14
abundance: .
j_gene: TRBJ2-5
d_gene: .
v_gene: TRBV12-3/TRBV12-4

CDR3aa: CASSDPPGPLENQPQHF
CDR3nt: TGTGCCAGCAGTGATCCTCCAGGGCCCCTAGAGAATCAGCCCCAGCATTTT
len: 17
abundance: few
j_gene: TRBJ1-5
d_gene: .
v_gene: TRBV6-1

CDR3aa: CASSPGAGSYYEQYF
CDR3nt: TGTGCCAGCAGCCCGGGAGCGGGGTCGTACTACGAGCAGTACTTC
len: 15
abundance: few
j_gene: TRBJ2-7
d_gene: TRBD2
v_gene: TRBV12-3/TRBV12-4

CDR3aa: CASSSAPGQGTDTQYF
CDR3nt: TGCGCCAGCAGCTCCGCCCCGGGACAGGGGACAGATACGCAGTATTTT
len: 16
abundance: many
j_gene: TRBJ2-3
d_gene: TRBD1
v_gene: TRBV5-1

CDR3aa: CASSQGLAGVYQFF
CDR3nt: TGCGCCAGCAGCCAAGGGCTAGCGGGAGTGTACCAGTTCTTC
len: 14
abundance: few
j_gene: TRBJ2-1
d_gene: TRBD2
v_gene: TRBV4-3

CDR3aa: CASSLRRKNTEAFF
CDR3nt: TGTGCCAGCAGTTTGAGGCGGAAGAACACTGAAGCTTTCTTT
len: 14
abundance: many
j_gene: TRBJ1-1
d_gene: .
v_gene: TRBV12-3/TRBV12-4

CDR3aa: CASSVDAPRGYTF
CDR3nt: TGTGCCAGCAGCGTGGACGCCCCGAGAGGCTACACCTTC
len: 13
abundance: few
j_gene: TRBJ1-2
d_gene: .
v_gene: TRBV6-1

CDR3aa: CASSHYTDTQYF
CDR3nt: TGTGCCAGCAGCCATTACACAGATACGCAGTATTTT
len: 12
abundance: many
j_gene: TRBJ2-3
d_gene: .
v_gene: TRBV3-1

CDR3aa: CASSLVASGRLGEQFF
CDR3nt: TGCGCCAGCAGCTTGGTGGCTAGCGGGAGGTTGGGTGAGCAGTTCTTC
len: 16
abundance: few
j_gene: TRBJ2-1
d_gene: TRBD2
v_gene: TRBV5-1

CDR3aa: CATSRDVGSYEQYF
CDR3nt: TGTGCCACCAGCAGAGATGTAGGGTCCTACGAGCAGTACTTC
len: 14
abundance: many
j_gene: TRBJ2-7
d_gene: .
v_gene: TRBV15

CDR3aa: CASSLFPGRVMGTDTQYF
CDR3nt: TGTGCCAGCAGTTTATTCCCGGGGAGGGTTATGGGCACAGATACGCAGTATTTT
len: 18
abundance: many
j_gene: TRBJ2-3
d_gene: TRBD2
v_gene: TRBV12-3/TRBV12-4

CDR3aa: CASTFGASSYNEQFF
CDR3nt: TGTGCCAGCACCTTTGGGGCGTCCTCCTACAATGAGCAGTTCTTC
len: 15
abundance: few
j_gene: TRBJ2-1
d_gene: .
v_gene: TRBV12-3/TRBV12-4

CDR3aa: CASSEGSRAEAFF
CDR3nt: TGTGCCAGCAGTGAAGGTAGTAGAGCTGAAGCTTTCTTT
len: 13
abundance: many
j_gene: TRBJ1-1
d_gene: .
v_gene: TRBV2

CDR3aa: CSATRQANTEAFF
CDR3nt: TGCAGTGCTACCAGACAGGCGAACACTGAAGCTTTCTTT
len: 13
abundance: many
j_gene: TRBJ1-1
d_gene: .
v_gene: TRBV20-1

CDR3aa: CATLLGGRATGELFF
CDR3nt: TGTGCCACACTACTGGGCGGGAGGGCGACCGGGGAGCTGTTTTTT
len: 15
abundance: .
j_gene: TRBJ2-2
d_gene: TRBD2
v_gene: TRBV10-3

CDR3aa: CASSLFISGDRSYEQYF
CDR3nt: TGCGCCAGCAGCTTGTTTATTAGCGGGGATCGCTCCTACGAGCAGTACTTC
len: 17
abundance: few
j_gene: TRBJ2-7
d_gene: TRBD2
v_gene: TRBV5-1

CDR3aa: CSILSPHTEAFF
CDR3nt: TGCAGTATTTTAAGCCCCCACACTGAAGCTTTCTTT
len: 12
abundance: many
j_gene: TRBJ1-1
d_gene: .
v_gene: TRBV20-1

CDR3aa: CASSVSSKDIQYF
CDR3nt: TGTGCCAGCAGCGTTTCCAGTAAGGACATTCAGTACTTC
len: 13
abundance: many
j_gene: TRBJ2-4
d_gene: .
v_gene: TRBV9